Listed here are 29 T cell receptor beta chains from one sample, sequenced in a study of shared clonotypes between healthy human individuals (dated by TCRdb to 2018 to 2021). The library was prepared using the immunoSEQ multiplex PCR assay. Drawn from immuneACCESS, this table holds only the in-frame rearrangements with V and J called that TCRdb kept. Clones are partly lost; checked studies trace under half to an unresolved V gene and leave the rest unexplained. This sample gives around 240,000 clones in total; 60% to 70% of them show up just once. The ten most abundant clones make up around 10% of the sample. Specimen: memory CD4+ T cells sorted from blood. The cell subset or site label here, explained by the study, means: CD45RA-negative fraction. The receptors were sampled from a man aged 30 to 45 in good health.

The chain carries TRBV5-6 and TRBJ1-5; the D is unclear. Germline V CDR1 and CDR2: SGHDT, YYEEEE. CDR3 length: 12 residues. Trimming shortened V by 9 bases and J by 15 bases, and 22 bases separated the two germline ends. Written as DNA, the CDR3 is TGTGCCAACCGGAGGATCGAGGGCGGTTTGCATTTT. It specifies CANRRIEGGLHF.

The chain couples TRBV9 to TRBJ2-2; D is undetermined. Trimming cost V 0 bases and J 9 bases, with 15 bases left between them. The CDR3 spans 15 residues. Germline V CDR1 and CDR2: SGDLS, YYNGEE. The CDR3 DNA reads as TGTGCCAGCAGCGTAGTTGGTGACCTCGACCGGGAGCTGTTTTTT. This encodes CASSVVGDLDRELFF.

This clone turned up a few times. The chain links TRBV6-6 to TRBJ1-5; possible D gene TRBD1, 6 bases. With 7 bases removed from V and 9 bases from J, the gap between germline ends came to 16 bases. Germline CDR1 reads MNHNY; CDR2 reads SVGAGI (reference sequence). The CDR3 extends over 13 amino acids. CDR3 protein: CASTPTGSRPQHF. The CDR3 DNA is TGTGCCAGCACCCCGACAGGCAGCCGGCCCCAGCATTTT.

This clone was counted a few times. This sequence joins TRBV2 and TRBJ1-3, with 7 bases fitting TRBD1. This CDR3 spans 13 amino acids. The junction had 1 base not matched to a gene; V was cut back by 6 bases and J by 2 bases. Germline CDR1 reads SNHLY; CDR2 reads FYNNEI. The DNA for the CDR3 is TGTGCCAGCAGGAGGGGGCCTGGAAACACCATATATTTT. Protein product: CASRRGPGNTIYF.

The V gene is TRBV7-3, the J gene TRBJ2-2; D not resolved. CDR3 length: 14 amino acids. Looked up from germline, CDR1 is SGHTA and CDR2 is FQGTGA. Trimming pared 4 bases from V and 2 bases from J, leaving 8 bases between. CDR3 DNA: TGTGCCAGCAGCTCCCAGCTTAACACCGGGGAGCTGTTTTTT. This gives the protein CASSSQLNTGELFF.

In this sample, this clone turned up a few times. This rearrangement joins TRBV7-9 to TRBJ1-5, with 8 bases aligning to TRBD1. Trimming removed 1 base from V and 0 bases from J; junction bases left unmatched: 8. The CDR3 runs to 18 residues. The germline CDR1 and CDR2 sequences are SEHNR and FQNEAQ (reference sequence). CDR3 DNA sequence: TGTGCCAGCAGCTTAGGGTCCGGGACAGGCTATAGCAATCAGCCCCAGCATTTT. Residues: CASSLGSGTGYSNQPQHF.

V gene TRBV5-4 combines with J gene TRBJ1-1, with D perhaps matching TRBD1 (6 bases). V was cut by 1 base and J by 7 bases, with 20 bases left in between. CDR1 and CDR2 from the germline V gene are SGHNT and YYREEE (reference sequence). The CDR3 sequence is 16 residues long. The CDR3 sequence is CASSLPNRASVGEAFF. CDR3 DNA sequence: TGTGCCAGCAGCTTGCCTAACAGGGCATCAGTGGGTGAAGCTTTCTTT.

Worth noting for this clone: The CDR3 does not close with the conserved phenylalanine or tryptophan, likely indicating a read error. The DNA is omitted, as the CDR3 cannot be located on it reliably, and the CDR3 follows TCRdb's listing. J is TRBJ2-7 and V is TRBV21-1; TRBD1, the D gene given by the table, was not confirmed from the DNA. TRBV21-1 is reported as a pseudogene. With termini counted, the CDR3 has 12 amino acids. The CDR3 sequence: CASSIPRTVKSA.

The rearrangement uses TRBV4-2 and TRBJ1-3; 8 bases agree with TRBD1. V shed 4 bases, J shed 2 bases, and the junction held 13 bases outside the gene matches. The CDR3 runs 18 residues. Germline CDR1 and CDR2: LGHNA and YNFKEQ. The CDR3 bases are TGTGCCAGCAGCCCCAGACAACAGGGGGGGACACCTGGAAACACCATATATTTT. This codes for CASSPRQQGGTPGNTIYF.

The chain couples TRBV29-1 to TRBJ2-7; 9 bases fit TRBD1. The CDR3 is 13 amino acids. Germline lookup yields CDR1 SQVTM and CDR2 ANQGSEA. V lost 5 bases to trimming and J lost 8 bases; unmatched junction nucleotides: 10. In DNA form, the CDR3 reads TGCAGCGTTTTGGGACAGGGTTTGCACAAGCAGTACTTC. This gives the protein CSVLGQGLHKQYF.

This clone was seen a handful of times. J is TRBJ2-7 and V is TRBV6-1; D gene ambiguous. Per the germline V gene, CDR1 is MNHNS and CDR2 is SASEGT. The germline V and J ends were trimmed by 2 bases and 3 bases, with 8 bases remaining between them. This CDR3 is built from 13 residues. The CDR3 loop reads CASSELGIYEQYF. As DNA, the CDR3 is TGTGCCAGCAGTGAACTGGGAATCTACGAGCAGTACTTC.

The V and J genes are TRBV28 and TRBJ1-2, with 8 bases matching TRBD1. Germline trimming cut 8 bases from V and 5 bases from J; bases unmatched to any gene: 10. There are 14 residues in the CDR3. In germline, CDR1 is MDHEN, CDR2 SYDVKM. CDR3 bases: TGTGCCAGCCTCCCGGACAGGGAATGGTATGGCTACACCTTC. Translated: CASLPDREWYGYTF.

The chain recombines TRBV25-1 with TRBJ2-3; 8 bases are a match to TRBD1. The length of the CDR3 is 15 residues. The germline V gene encodes CDR1 MGHDK and CDR2 SYGVNS. Losses at the gene ends were 3 bases for V and 4 bases for J; bases not matched to a gene: 6. CDR3 in amino acids: CASSDDRGIADTQYF. The CDR3 bases are TGTGCCAGCAGTGACGACAGGGGAATCGCAGATACGCAGTATTTT.

J is TRBJ1-4 and V is TRBV6-1, with no clear D. Germline CDR1 MNHNS, CDR2 SASEGT. The CDR3 is 13 amino acids. Trimming took 6 bases from V and 11 from J, leaving 16 bases between them. CDR3: CASSEYALVKLFF. The CDR3 DNA reads TGTGCCAGCAGCGAATACGCCTTAGTTAAACTGTTTTTT.

The rearrangement uses TRBV7-2 and TRBJ1-2; TRBD1 matches at 7 bases. Unmatched junction bases numbered 14, after V lost 5 bases and J lost 8 bases. From germline, CDR1 is SGHTA and CDR2 FQGNSA. CDR3 length equals 15 residues. The CDR3 spells CASSPPGQSIGGYTF. The DNA of the CDR3 is TGTGCCAGCAGCCCTCCGGGACAGTCAATCGGAGGCTACACCTTC. The full variable domain, with the rest looked up from reference TRBV7-2 and TRBJ1-2, is GAGVSQSPSNKVTEKGKDVELRCDPISGHTALYWYRQSLGQGLEFLIYFQGNSAPDKSGLPSDRFSAERTGGSVSTLTIQRTQQEDSAVYLCASSPPGQSIGGYTFGSGTRLTVV.

The chain uses TRBV5-1 and TRBJ2-7, with D tentatively TRBD1 (6 bases). CDR3 length: 12 amino acids. Trimming pared 3 bases from V and 5 bases from J, leaving 9 bases between. CDR1 is SGHRS, CDR2 YFSETQ, per germline. The CDR3 sequence is CASSSTGNEQYF. CDR3 nucleotide sequence: TGCGCCAGCAGCTCAACAGGGAACGAGCAGTACTTC.

The rearrangement links TRBV28 to TRBJ2-5, with TRBD1 matching over 8 bases. V dropped 6 bases and J dropped 5; count of bases not matched to a gene: 8. Germline CDR1 and CDR2: MDHEN and SYDVKM. The CDR3 is 14 residues long. CDR3 in amino acids: CASRGRQGFETQYF. The CDR3 nucleotides read TGTGCCAGCAGGGGAAGACAGGGGTTTGAGACCCAGTACTTC.

J is TRBJ2-1 and V is TRBV11-3; TRBD2 aligns across 7 bases. The CDR3 contains 14 residues. V gave up 2 bases and J gave up 7 bases; unmatched junction bases: 5. CDR1 is SGHNT and CDR2 is YENEEA in the germline V gene. CDR3 loop: CASSLLAESNEQFF. In DNA form, the CDR3 reads TGTGCCAGCAGCTTACTAGCGGAAAGTAATGAGCAGTTCTTC.

V and J are TRBV28 and TRBJ2-1; no reliable D call. The length of the CDR3 is 14 residues. CDR1 MDHEN and CDR2 SYDVKM come from the germline V gene. The V end was cut by 6 bases, the J end by 6 bases, with 15 bases between. CDR3 sequence: CASRKPNPPNEQFF. The DNA of the CDR3 is TGTGCCAGCAGAAAACCAAACCCACCCAATGAGCAGTTCTTC.

V usage is TRBV5-1 and J usage is TRBJ1-1; 10 nucleotides line up with TRBD1. The CDR3 length is 15 residues. J was trimmed by 5 bases and V by 0 bases; bases with no gene match: 4. Germline assignment: CDR1 SGHRS and CDR2 YFSETQ. Here the CDR3 DNA reads TGCGCCAGCAGCTTGGGAAGGACAGGGGGAACTGAAGCTTTCTTT. This codes for CASSLGRTGGTEAFF.

The V gene is TRBV7-8, the J gene TRBJ2-5, with D perhaps TRBD1 (5 bases). Germline V CDR1 and CDR2: SGHVS, FQNEAQ. The length of the CDR3 is 14 residues. The ends were cut back, 5 bases at V and 10 bases at J, with 20 bases in the middle. CDR3 region: CASSPLGSTGHQYF. The CDR3 DNA is TGTGCCAGCAGCCCGTTGGGGTCTACAGGTCACCAGTACTTC.

This clone was detected only once. The rearrangement uses TRBV28 and TRBJ2-7; either TRBD1 or TRBD2 may fit D (5 bases each). This CDR3 comprises 16 residues. Germline-derived CDR1 and CDR2 are MDHEN and SYDVKM. Trimming removed 7 bases at V and 2 bases at J, with 21 bases between. The CDR3 sequence is CASTLSGAGTTYEQYF. CDR3 sequence (DNA): TGTGCCAGCACCCTTTCCGGGGCAGGGACGACCTACGAGCAGTACTTC. Complete variable domain (other parts from reference TRBV28 and TRBJ2-7): DVKVTQSSRYLVKRTGEKVFLECVQDMDHENMFWYRQDPGLGLRLIYFSYDVKMKEKGDIPEGYSVSREKKERFSLILESASTNQTSMYLCASTLSGAGTTYEQYFGPGTRLTVT.

This clone was picked up many times. The chain's CDR3 is CASRQQGMNTEAFF. The CDR3, as DNA: TGTGCCAGCAGGCAACAGGGAATGAACACTGAAGCTTTCTTT. The chain has TRBV6-6 and TRBJ1-1, with a weak D call TRBD1 (6 bases). From germline, CDR1 is MNHNY and CDR2 SVGAGI (reference sequence). V dropped 6 bases and J dropped 0 bases, with 11 bases sitting between them. CDR3 length: 14 amino acids.

The genes are TRBV28 and TRBJ2-7; weak D call: TRBD1 (6 bases). Germline CDR1 is MDHEN and CDR2 is SYDVKM. V was clipped by 9 bases and J by 2 bases, with 20 bases between them. This CDR3 is built from 15 residues. The CDR3 DNA reads as TGTGCCAGTCGTACCTTAGGGACAATAGCCTACGAGCAGTACTTC. Its translation is CASRTLGTIAYEQYF.

This clone was counted at least ten times. The chain employs TRBV29-1 and TRBJ2-7; 8 nucleotides agree with TRBD1. V lost 5 bases to trimming and J lost 2 bases; unmatched junction nucleotides: 5. CDR3 length equals 13 residues. Germline-derived CDR1 and CDR2 are SQVTM and ANQGSEA. In nucleotides, the CDR3 is TGCAGCGTTCGGACAGGGAGAGCCTACGAGCAGTACTTC. It translates to CSVRTGRAYEQYF.

The genes are TRBV5-1 and TRBJ1-2, with D perhaps TRBD1 (5 bases). Between the trimmed V and J ends, which lost 4 bases and 7 bases, there was a span of 17 bases. The CDR3 has 14 amino acids. The germline CDR1 and CDR2 sequences are SGHRS and YFSETQ. The DNA of the CDR3 is TGCGCCAGCAGCCCTGGGGCCAGGGAGGGTGGCTACACCTTC. Translating gives CASSPGAREGGYTF.

The V call is TRBV18, the J call TRBJ2-5, with 12 bases fitting TRBD2. The V gene end was trimmed by 4 bases and the J gene end by 3 bases; junction bases not matched to a gene: 6. CDR3 length equals 16 residues. CDR1 is KGHSH, CDR2 LQKENI, per germline. As DNA, the CDR3 is TGTGCCAGCTCACGGCTACTAGCGGGAGGAAAAGAGACCCAGTACTTC. The encoded protein is CASSRLLAGGKETQYF.

The V call is TRBV7-8, the J call TRBJ2-7; perhaps D is TRBD1 or TRBD2 (6 bases each). Trimming cost V 4 bases and J 3 bases, with 16 bases left between them. The CDR3 totals 15 residues. Germline V gives CDR1 SGHVS, CDR2 FQNEAQ. The CDR3 DNA reads TGTGCCAGCAGCTCCCCCGGGGGCTACGGCTACGAGCAGTACTTC. Its protein product is CASSSPGGYGYEQYF.

This chain joins TRBV6-5 and TRBJ1-5; D uncertain. This CDR3 spans 13 amino acids. Trimming took off 0 bases at V and 10 bases at J, with 10 bases between the two ends. Germline-derived CDR1 and CDR2 are MNHEY and SVGAGI. Here the CDR3 DNA reads TGTGCCAGCAGTTACTCGAAGTCTGGACCCCAGCATTTT. Translation gives CASSYSKSGPQHF.